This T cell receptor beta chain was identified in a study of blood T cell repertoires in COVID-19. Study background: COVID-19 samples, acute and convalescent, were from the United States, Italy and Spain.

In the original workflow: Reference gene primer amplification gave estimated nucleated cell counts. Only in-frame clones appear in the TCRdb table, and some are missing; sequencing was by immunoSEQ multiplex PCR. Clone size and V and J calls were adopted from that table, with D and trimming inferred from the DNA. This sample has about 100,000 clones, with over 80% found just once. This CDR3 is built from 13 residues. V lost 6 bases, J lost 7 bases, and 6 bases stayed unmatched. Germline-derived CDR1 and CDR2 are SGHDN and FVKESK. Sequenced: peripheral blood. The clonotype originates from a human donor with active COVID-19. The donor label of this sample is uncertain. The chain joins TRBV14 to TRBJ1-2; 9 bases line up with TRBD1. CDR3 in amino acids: CASSPRQGGGYTF. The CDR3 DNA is TGTGCCAGCAGTCCCCGACAGGGGGGTGGCTACACCTTC.